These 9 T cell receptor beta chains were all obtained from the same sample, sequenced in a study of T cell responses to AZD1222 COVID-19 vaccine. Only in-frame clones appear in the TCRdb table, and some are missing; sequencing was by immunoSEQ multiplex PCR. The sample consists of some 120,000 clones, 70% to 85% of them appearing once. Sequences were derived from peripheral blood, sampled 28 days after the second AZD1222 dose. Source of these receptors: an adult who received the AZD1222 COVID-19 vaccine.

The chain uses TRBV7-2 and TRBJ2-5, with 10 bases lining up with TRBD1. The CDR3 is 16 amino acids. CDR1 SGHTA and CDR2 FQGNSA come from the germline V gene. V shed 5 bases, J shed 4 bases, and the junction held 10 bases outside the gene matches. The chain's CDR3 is CASSRPVGTGVETQYF. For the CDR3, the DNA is TGTGCCAGCAGCCGCCCTGTTGGGACAGGGGTAGAGACCCAGTACTTC. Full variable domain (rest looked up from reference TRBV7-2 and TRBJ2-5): GAGVSQSPSNKVTEKGKDVELRCDPISGHTALYWYRQSLGQGLEFLIYFQGNSAPDKSGLPSDRFSAERTGGSVSTLTIQRTQQEDSAVYLCASSRPVGTGVETQYFGPGTRLLVL.

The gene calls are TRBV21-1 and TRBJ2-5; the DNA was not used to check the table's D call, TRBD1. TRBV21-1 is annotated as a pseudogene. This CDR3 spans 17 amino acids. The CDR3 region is CASSKTIQGAVQETQYF. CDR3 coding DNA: TGTGCCAGCAGCAAAACGATTCAGGGGGCAGTACAAGAGACCCAGTACTTC.

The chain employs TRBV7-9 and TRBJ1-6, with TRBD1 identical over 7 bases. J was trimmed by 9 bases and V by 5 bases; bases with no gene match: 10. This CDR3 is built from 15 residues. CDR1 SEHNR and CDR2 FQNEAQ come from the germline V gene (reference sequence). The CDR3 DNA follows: TGTGCCAGCAGCCTTTCCGGGACAGACGGTTCACCCCTCCACTTT. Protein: CASSLSGTDGSPLHF.

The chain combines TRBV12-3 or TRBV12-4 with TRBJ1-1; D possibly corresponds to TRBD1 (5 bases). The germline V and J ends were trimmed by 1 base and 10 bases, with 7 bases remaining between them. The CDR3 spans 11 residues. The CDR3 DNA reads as TGTGCCAGCAGTTTAGGGAGGGGAGCTTTCTTT. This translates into CASSLGRGAFF.

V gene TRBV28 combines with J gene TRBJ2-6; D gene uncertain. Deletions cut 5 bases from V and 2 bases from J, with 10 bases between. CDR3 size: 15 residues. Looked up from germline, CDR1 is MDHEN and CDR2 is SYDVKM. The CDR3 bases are TGTGCCAGCAGTCCCCTCCATGCTGGGGCCAACGTCCTGACTTTC. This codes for CASSPLHAGANVLTF.

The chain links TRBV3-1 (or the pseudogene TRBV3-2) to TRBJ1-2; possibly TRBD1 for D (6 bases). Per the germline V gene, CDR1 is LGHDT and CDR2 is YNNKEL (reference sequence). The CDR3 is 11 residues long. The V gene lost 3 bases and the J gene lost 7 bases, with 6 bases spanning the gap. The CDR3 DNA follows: TGTGCCAGCAGCCAGGGGGCTGGCTACACCTTC. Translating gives CASSQGAGYTF.

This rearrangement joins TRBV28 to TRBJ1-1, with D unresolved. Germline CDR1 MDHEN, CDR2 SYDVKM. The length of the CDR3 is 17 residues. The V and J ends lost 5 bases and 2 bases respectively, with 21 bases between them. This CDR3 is CASSPGERIYTNTEAFF. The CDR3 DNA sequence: TGTGCCAGCAGTCCCGGGGAAAGGATCTACACAAACACTGAAGCTTTCTTT.

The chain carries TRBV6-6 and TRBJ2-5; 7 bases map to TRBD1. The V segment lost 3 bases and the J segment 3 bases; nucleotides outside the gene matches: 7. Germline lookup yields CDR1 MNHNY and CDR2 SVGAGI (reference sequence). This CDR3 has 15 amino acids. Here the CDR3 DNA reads TGTGCCAGCAGTTATAACAGGGGATGGAAAGAGACCCAGTACTTC. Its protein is CASSYNRGWKETQYF.

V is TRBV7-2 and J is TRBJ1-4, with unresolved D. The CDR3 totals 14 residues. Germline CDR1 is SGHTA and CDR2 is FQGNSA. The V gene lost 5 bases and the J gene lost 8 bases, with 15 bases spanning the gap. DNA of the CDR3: TGTGCCAGCAGCCCAAATTCTGCGGTAGAAAAACTGTTTTTT. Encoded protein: CASSPNSAVEKLFF.